The 32 T cell receptor beta chains listed next were all sequenced from one sample in a study of blood T cells in healthy people across ages. Together with a sample-barcoded 5' primer, a J-beta primer mix was included in a second PCR lasting about 7 to 11 cycles. TCRdb called the 5' RACE reads again in MiXCR, with one record for every CDR3 protein. The sample lists about 1.1 million distinct CDR3 sequences, 35% to 40% occurring once. The material sequenced was blood. Receptor source: a man aged 18 to 30 in good health.

The chain carries TRBV5-1 and TRBJ1-6; 7 bases align to TRBD1. The CDR3 has 17 residues. V was pared by 0 bases and J by 8 bases, with 11 bases of the junction left unmatched. Germline V gene lookup returns CDR1 SGHRS and CDR2 YFSETQ. The CDR3 region is CASSLAKKGAGDSPLHF. Here the CDR3 DNA reads TGCGCCAGCAGCTTGGCTAAAAAGGGGGCAGGGGATTCACCCCTCCACTTT.

Remarks on this clonotype: One end of the junction varies from germline; a read error may be responsible. The chain couples TRBV7-9 to TRBJ2-5; weak D call: TRBD1 (5 bases). The tail of the sequence fits TRBJ2-7 better, so the J call may be wrong. The CDR3 totals 15 residues. The germline V gene encodes CDR1 SEHNR and CDR2 FQNEAQ (reference sequence). The CDR3 DNA reads as TGTGCCGGCAGCCCGCGTGTCAGGTGGGGCGGCGAGCAGTACTTC. Amino acid sequence: CAGSPRVRWGGEQYF.

The chain links TRBV7-9 to TRBJ1-2; no clear D. The ends were cut back, 2 bases at V and 2 bases at J, with 12 bases in the middle. The CDR3 is 15 amino acids. Per the germline V gene, CDR1 is SEHNR and CDR2 is FQNEAQ (reference sequence). The CDR3 DNA is TGTGCCAGCAGCTTAAGATCGGGGTACAACTATGGCTACACCTTC. It specifies CASSLRSGYNYGYTF.

V and J are TRBV4-3 and TRBJ1-2; no reliable D call. The CDR3 contains 15 residues. Trimming removed 1 base at V and 2 bases at J, with 11 bases between. Germline lookup yields CDR1 LGHNA and CDR2 YSLEER. CDR3 nucleotides: TGCGCCAGCAGCCAAGGCGGGGTACCGAACTATGGCTACACCTTC. It specifies CASSQGGVPNYGYTF.

With respect to this clonotype: This may stem from a read error, because a much larger clone lies one nucleotide away. The genes are TRBV20-1 and TRBJ2-5; D gene ambiguous. This CDR3 is built from 12 residues. Trimming cost V 3 bases and J 11 bases, with 16 bases left between them. CDR1 is DFQATT and CDR2 is SNEGSKA in the germline V gene (reference sequence). The CDR3 loop is CSASASSNEQYF. In DNA, the CDR3 is TGCAGTGCTAGCGCCTCGTCCAATGAGCAGTACTTC.

V is TRBV29-1 and J is TRBJ1-2; D might be TRBD1 (5 bases). Trimming cost V 0 bases and J 4 bases, with 39 bases left between them. This CDR3 is 23 amino acids long. Germline V CDR1 and CDR2: SQVTM, ANQGSEA. DNA for the CDR3: TGCAGCGTTGAAGATCGGGTGAGTTCCCATGGGGCTCAGGCGGGGGAGAACAGCTATGGCTACACCTTC. This codes for CSVEDRVSSHGAQAGENSYGYTF.

The chain combines TRBV20-1 with TRBJ1-4, with D uncertain. The CDR3 has 13 amino acids. V was clipped by 2 bases and J by 5 bases, with 9 bases between them. CDR1 and CDR2 from the germline V gene are DFQATT and SNEGSKA (reference sequence). CDR3 in DNA: TGCAGTGCTAGAAGGGTGGGGAATGAAAAACTGTTTTTT. Its translation: CSARRVGNEKLFF.

The V and J genes are TRBV6-1 and TRBJ1-1; possibly TRBD1 for D (5 bases). The CDR3 loop spans 15 amino acids. The germline gives CDR1 MNHNS, CDR2 SASEGT. Trimming took 6 bases from V and 3 from J, leaving 17 bases between them. CDR3 in DNA: TGTGCCAGCAGCGGGGGGTTTGGGTCGTACACTGAAGCTTTCTTT. Translation gives CASSGGFGSYTEAFF.

This clonotype was seen only a few times. The chain joins TRBV20-1 to TRBJ2-3; TRBD1 aligns across 7 bases. Unmatched junction bases numbered 10, after V lost 8 bases and J lost 2 bases. The CDR3 length is 14 residues. Germline CDR1 and CDR2: DFQATT and SNEGSKA (reference sequence). The CDR3 spells CSTKTGSYTDTQYF. The CDR3 DNA follows: TGCAGTACTAAGACAGGGAGTTACACAGATACGCAGTATTTT.

This clonotype was picked up a small number of times. The chain couples TRBV12-3 or TRBV12-4 to TRBJ2-2, with 9 bases identical to TRBD2. This CDR3 spans 14 amino acids. V shed 7 bases, J shed 5 bases, and the junction held 5 bases outside the gene matches. This CDR3 reads CASKRTSATGELFF. The CDR3 nucleotides read TGTGCCAGCAAAAGGACTAGCGCGACCGGGGAGCTGTTTTTT.

This clonotype has only a few counts. The rearrangement links TRBV13 to TRBJ1-2; 12 bases align to TRBD1. V lost 3 bases and J lost 6; bases outside the gene matches: 8. The CDR3 loop spans 16 amino acids. Germline V lookup: CDR1 PRHDT, CDR2 FYEKMQ (reference sequence). CDR3 nucleotides: TGTGCCAGCAGCTTGGGACAGGGGGCGATTCTGAATGGCTACACCTTC. This gives the protein CASSLGQGAILNGYTF.

This clonotype was detected only a few times. The chain recombines TRBV29-1 with TRBJ2-3; the match to TRBD2 covers 13 bases. The V segment lost 1 base and the J segment 6 bases; nucleotides outside the gene matches: 1. The CDR3 loop spans 14 amino acids. The germline V gene has CDR1 SQVTM and CDR2 ANQGSEA. The CDR3 DNA is TGCAGCGTTGAAGGACTAGCGGGGGGCGATACGCAGTATTTT. This encodes CSVEGLAGGDTQYF.

This clonotype came up a few times. The chain combines TRBV5-1 with TRBJ2-1, with D unresolved. Trimming left V 0 bases short and J 8 bases short, with 6 bases between. CDR1 is SGHRS and CDR2 is YFSETQ in the germline V gene. The CDR3 sequence is 12 residues long. CDR3 coding DNA: TGCGCCAGCAGCTTGGTGAACGATGAGCAGTTCTTC. This encodes CASSLVNDEQFF.

This clonotype appeared many times. The rearrangement links TRBV28 to TRBJ2-1; possibly TRBD1 for D (5 bases). The CDR3 loop spans 11 amino acids. Germline loops: CDR1 MDHEN, CDR2 SYDVKM. Deletions cut 8 bases from V and 4 bases from J, with 6 bases between. The CDR3 protein is CASAGYNEQFF. The CDR3 DNA reads as TGTGCCAGCGCAGGGTACAATGAGCAGTTCTTC.

The chain couples TRBV7-9 to TRBJ1-1; 8 bases line up with TRBD1. Trimming at V came to 5 bases and at J to 0 bases, leaving 8 bases not matched to a gene. CDR3 length: 16 amino acids. Germline CDR1 and CDR2: SEHNR and FQNEAQ (reference sequence). The CDR3 DNA follows: TGTGCCAGCAGCGATGTGACAGGGGTATTGAACACTGAAGCTTTCTTT. Protein: CASSDVTGVLNTEAFF.

The chain combines TRBV7-8 with TRBJ2-3; TRBD2 aligns across 10 bases. The CDR3 extends over 16 amino acids. V was clipped by 3 bases and J by 1 base; unmatched bases: 4. Germline V gene data show CDR1 as SGHVS and CDR2 as FQNEAQ. The CDR3, as DNA: TGTGCCAGCAGCTTTAGCGGGGGGCCCCGCACAGATACGCAGTATTTT. Translating it yields CASSFSGGPRTDTQYF. Complete variable domain (other parts from reference TRBV7-8 and TRBJ2-3): GAGVSQSPRYKVAKRGQDVALRCDPISGHVSLFWYQQALGQGPEFLTYFQNEAQLDKSGLPSDRFFAERPEGSVSTLKIQRTQQEDSAVYLCASSFSGGPRTDTQYFGPGTRLTVL.

J is TRBJ1-3 and V is TRBV20-1, with D possibly matching TRBD1 (5 bases). With 6 bases removed from V and 0 bases from J, the gap between germline ends came to 18 bases. Germline lookup yields CDR1 DFQATT and CDR2 SNEGSKA (reference sequence). The CDR3 loop spans 16 amino acids. The CDR3 loop reads CSARPPDIYSGNTIYF. DNA for the CDR3: TGCAGTGCGAGACCCCCGGACATCTACTCTGGAAACACCATATATTTT.

This clonotype is a singleton in its sample. The chain links TRBV12-3 or TRBV12-4 to TRBJ2-5; no reliable D call. CDR3 length equals 14 residues. Trimming shortened V by 6 bases and J by 2 bases, and 13 bases separated the two germline ends. The DNA of the CDR3 is TGTGCCAGCAGGACGGACGGACGACAAGAGACCCAGTACTTC. It specifies CASRTDGRQETQYF.

Concerning this clonotype itself: The limits of the CDR3 on the DNA are not certain, so only TCRdb's listed CDR3 is given. This rearrangement joins TRBV27 to TRBJ2-7; no check of the table's D call, TRBD1, against the DNA was made. CDR1 and CDR2 from the germline V gene are MNHEY and SMNVEV (reference sequence). The CDR3 is 16 residues long, ends included. The CDR3 region is CASSFGPGQFYNEQYF.

The V call is TRBV12-5, the J call TRBJ2-5; D tentatively fits TRBD1 or TRBD2 (5 bases each). The germline V gene encodes CDR1 LGHNT and CDR2 FRNRAP. Trimming stripped 5 bases from V and 11 bases from J, with 18 bases between. CDR3 size: 13 residues. The CDR3: CASGPALVGEQYF. The CDR3 DNA sequence: TGTGCTAGTGGTCCGGCTCTAGTGGGGGAGCAGTACTTC.

The chain carries TRBV7-2 and TRBJ2-3; D gene unclear. The CDR3 covers 13 residues. Trimming stripped 6 bases from V and 5 bases from J, with 12 bases between. Germline lookup yields CDR1 SGHTA and CDR2 FQGNSA. The CDR3 sequence is CASRSELGDTQYF. The CDR3 nucleotides are TGTGCCAGCAGGTCCGAGTTAGGAGATACGCAGTATTTT.

This chain links TRBV12-3 or TRBV12-4 with TRBJ1-1; 8 nucleotides match TRBD1. The CDR3 contains 13 residues. Unmatched junction bases numbered 4, after V lost 6 bases and J lost 4 bases. The CDR3 loop reads CASRQDRGTEAFF. CDR3 DNA sequence: TGTGCCAGCAGACAAGACAGGGGCACTGAAGCTTTCTTT.

This sequence joins TRBV21-1 and TRBJ2-5; the table's D call TRBD1 went unverified against the DNA. TRBV21-1 is classified as a pseudogene. The CDR3 runs 16 residues. In DNA form, the CDR3 reads TGTGCCAGCAGCAAACAGGGACAGCCCCGTGTCAAGACCCAGTACTTC. It is translated as CASSKQGQPRVKTQYF.

This clonotype was observed a handful of times. This chain connects TRBV20-1 to TRBJ1-3; possible D gene TRBD1, 6 bases. V gave up 4 bases and J gave up 0 bases, with 10 bases separating them. CDR1 and CDR2 (germline): DFQATT, SNEGSKA (reference sequence). This CDR3 is 14 amino acids long. The CDR3 DNA reads as TGCAGTGCTACCCGGGACATCTCTGGAAACACCATATATTTT. Translating gives CSATRDISGNTIYF.

The chain combines TRBV4-3 with TRBJ2-5; D assignment may be TRBD1 or TRBD2 (7 bases each). The CDR3 has 16 amino acids. Germline values: CDR1 LGHNA, CDR2 YSLEER. Trimming shortened V by 1 base and J by 11 bases, and 23 bases separated the two germline ends. Here the CDR3 reads CASSQGLVTGRDEQYF. The CDR3 DNA sequence: TGCGCCAGCAGCCAAGGACTCGTGACAGGGAGGGATGAGCAGTACTTC.

The J gene is TRBJ1-1, the V gene TRBV18; 9 bases align to TRBD1. This CDR3 is 16 amino acids long. V gave up 3 bases and J gave up 0 bases; unmatched junction bases: 5. Germline V gene data show CDR1 as KGHSH and CDR2 as LQKENI. The CDR3 is CASSPAGTGLNTEAFF. In DNA, the CDR3 is TGTGCCAGCTCACCTGCCGGGACAGGGCTGAACACTGAAGCTTTCTTT.

This rearrangement joins TRBV5-1 to TRBJ2-2; 10 positions match TRBD2. The ends lost 2 bases at V and 2 bases at J; junction bases unmatched: 9. Per germline, CDR1 SGHRS and CDR2 YFSETQ. This CDR3 has 18 residues. CDR3 in DNA: TGCGCCAGCAGCTTCCGATATACTAGCGGGGAAAACACCGGGGAGCTGTTTTTT. Residues: CASSFRYTSGENTGELFF. Based on the CDR3 plus reference TRBV5-1 and TRBJ2-2, the full variable domain is KAGVTQTPRYLIKTRGQQVTLSCSPISGHRSVSWYQQTPGQGLQFLFEYFSETQRNKGNFPGRFSGRQFSNSRSEMNVSTLELGDSALYLCASSFRYTSGENTGELFFGEGSRLTVL.

This clonotype turned up a few times. The V call is TRBV7-8, the J call TRBJ1-1; tentative D call: TRBD1 (6 bases). V lost 1 base, J lost 5 bases, and 17 bases lay in between. The CDR3 is 16 residues long. Germline CDR1 reads SGHVS; CDR2 reads FQNEAQ. The CDR3 DNA reads as TGTGCCAGCAGCTTAGGAGGTCCAGGGGTTGGGACTGAAGCTTTCTTT. Translating it yields CASSLGGPGVGTEAFF.

The sample holds a few counts of this clonotype. This rearrangement joins TRBV4-2 to TRBJ1-1; D perhaps matches TRBD1 (5 bases). Trimming cost V 6 bases and J 2 bases, with 16 bases left between them. The CDR3 contains 15 residues. Germline V CDR1 and CDR2: LGHNA, YNFKEQ. The CDR3 DNA reads as TGTGCCAGCAGGCCAAGATCAGGGAGTAACACTGAAGCTTTCTTT. Amino acid sequence: CASRPRSGSNTEAFF.

This clonotype occurred a few times. In DNA, the CDR3 is TGTGCCATCAGGGGCACAGGATCTGGAAACACCATATATTTT. Translated: CAIRGTGSGNTIYF. V gene TRBV10-3 combines with J gene TRBJ1-3; D might be TRBD1 (5 bases). Germline CDR1 and CDR2: ENHRY and SYGVKD. The CDR3 spans 14 residues. Deletions cut 6 bases from V and 1 base from J, with 10 bases between.

The J gene is TRBJ1-2, the V gene TRBV12-3 or TRBV12-4; D perhaps matches TRBD1 (5 bases). This CDR3 comprises 14 residues. V was cut by 5 bases and J by 3 bases, with 13 bases left in between. CDR3 nucleotide sequence: TGTGCCAGCAGTCCCTCGCAGGGTTACTATGGCTACACCTTC. It translates to CASSPSQGYYGYTF.

The gene calls are TRBV2 and TRBJ1-6; D ambiguous. Germline assignment: CDR1 SNHLY and CDR2 FYNNEI. V was shortened by 10 bases and J by 0 bases, with 7 bases between the two germline ends. The CDR3 loop spans 13 amino acids. The CDR3 sequence is CATANSYNSPLHF. The CDR3 bases are TGTGCCACTGCAAACTCCTATAATTCACCCCTCCACTTT.